This entry lists 23 T cell receptor beta chains sequenced from one sample in a study of CD8+ T cells in alopecia areata. Treatment specified: oral pan-JAK inhibitor, 5-10 mg twice daily. RNA extraction was followed by reverse transcription into cDNA, which acted as the sequencing template. Profiling relied on immunoSEQ multiplex PCR, and the TCRdb table lists in-frame clones only, not all of them. The sample records 150,000 to 250,000 clones, 55% to 70% being singletons. The sample consisted of CD4+ T cells sorted from blood, taken at week 4, from a patient treated with tofacitinib. These receptor sequences come from a human donor with alopecia areata.

This clone appeared a few times. The chain links TRBV11-2 to TRBJ2-1; no firm D call. Germline V lookup: CDR1 SGHAT, CDR2 FQNNGV. The V and J ends lost 1 base and 9 bases respectively, with 10 bases between them. The CDR3 is 13 amino acids. The CDR3, as DNA: TGTGCCAGCAGCTTAGGGTATTCCGGTGAGCAGTTCTTC. The encoded protein is CASSLGYSGEQFF.

This clone was recorded once. The V call is TRBV27, the J call TRBJ2-5; D perhaps matches TRBD1 (5 bases). The CDR3 totals 16 residues. The V gene lost 7 bases and the J gene lost 5 bases, with 23 bases spanning the gap. Germline assignment: CDR1 MNHEY and CDR2 SMNVEV (reference sequence). CDR3 region: CASKPLVGHAGETQYF. The CDR3 DNA sequence: TGTGCCAGCAAGCCCTTAGTCGGACACGCCGGGGAGACCCAGTACTTC.

The chain carries TRBV25-1 and TRBJ1-2; TRBD1 matches at 9 bases. V lost 4 bases, J lost 4 bases, and 7 bases stayed unmatched. The CDR3 runs 15 residues. The germline gives CDR1 MGHDK, CDR2 SYGVNS. Here the CDR3 DNA reads TGTGCCAGCAGTGTACAGGGGGCGCAGGGCTATGGCTACACCTTC. It codes for CASSVQGAQGYGYTF.

The V and J genes are TRBV4-3 and TRBJ1-2; D ambiguous. The length of the CDR3 is 14 residues. V gave up 2 bases and J gave up 5 bases, with 12 bases separating them. Looked up from germline, CDR1 is LGHNA and CDR2 is YSLEER. CDR3 bases: TGCGCCAGCAGCCAAAACGCGGGGAGGTATGGCTACACCTTC. Its protein product is CASSQNAGRYGYTF.

The genes are TRBV6-1 and TRBJ2-1; D may correspond to TRBD1 or TRBD2 (5 bases each). CDR1 is MNHNS, CDR2 SASEGT, per germline. This CDR3 is 14 amino acids long. Trimming cost V 1 base and J 5 bases, with 9 bases left between them. The CDR3 sequence is CASSEGWGNNEQFF. CDR3 DNA sequence: TGTGCCAGCAGTGAAGGTTGGGGGAACAATGAGCAGTTCTTC.

This chain links TRBV29-1 with TRBJ2-3; perhaps D is TRBD1 or TRBD2 (5 bases each). V was clipped by 3 bases and J by 0 bases, with 10 bases between them. This CDR3 has 14 amino acids. Germline CDR1 is SQVTM and CDR2 is ANQGSEA. CDR3 coding DNA: TGCAGCGTTGAGGGGGTTACTAGCACAGATACGCAGTATTTT. Protein: CSVEGVTSTDTQYF.

The chain carries TRBV5-4 and TRBJ2-3, with 9 bases aligning to TRBD2. There are 14 residues in the CDR3. Losses at the gene ends were 3 bases for V and 5 bases for J; bases not matched to a gene: 4. Germline assignment: CDR1 SGHNT and CDR2 YYREEE (reference sequence). The CDR3 nucleotides are TGTGCCAGCAGCTGGGGACTAGCCGGAGATACGCAGTATTTT. Protein: CASSWGLAGDTQYF.

The chain joins TRBV4-1 to TRBJ2-2; a possible D gene is TRBD2 (7 bases). Germline CDR1 reads MGHRA; CDR2 reads YSYEKL. V was shortened by 7 bases and J by 2 bases, with 23 bases between the two germline ends. The CDR3 length is 18 residues. CDR3 residues: CASTPGGGGTSNTGELFF. CDR3 sequence (DNA): TGCGCCAGCACCCCGGGGGGAGGGGGTACTTCCAACACCGGGGAGCTGTTTTTT.

The rearrangement links TRBV7-9 to TRBJ2-6; no definite D call. The CDR3 runs 13 residues. Per germline, CDR1 SEHNR and CDR2 FQNEAQ (reference sequence). V lost 5 bases, J lost 2 bases, and 4 bases lay in between. For the CDR3, the DNA is TGTGCCAGCAGCACGGCTGGGGCCAACGTCCTGACTTTC. Its protein is CASSTAGANVLTF.

This rearrangement joins TRBV5-1 to TRBJ2-3, with TRBD2 matching over 8 bases. Germline values: CDR1 SGHRS, CDR2 YFSETQ. Trimming removed 0 bases from V and 6 bases from J; junction bases left unmatched: 9. There are 16 residues in the CDR3. In DNA form, the CDR3 reads TGCGCCAGCAGCTTGGAACGGGGGGGCCCATGGGATACGCAGTATTTT. Translating it yields CASSLERGGPWDTQYF.

The chain joins TRBV18 to TRBJ2-7; 9 positions agree with TRBD1. CDR1 KGHSH and CDR2 LQKENI come from the germline V gene. V was pared by 3 bases and J by 4 bases, with 7 bases of the junction left unmatched. The CDR3 extends over 15 amino acids. The CDR3 region has the DNA TGTGCCAGCTCACCCGGACAGGGGAGGGTTTACGAGCAGTACTTC. It encodes CASSPGQGRVYEQYF.

The chain combines TRBV29-1 with TRBJ2-7; TRBD1 matches 10 bases. Trimming cost V 6 bases and J 3 bases; bases outside gene matches: 5. CDR1 and CDR2 from the germline V gene are SQVTM and ANQGSEA. The CDR3 has 13 residues. The CDR3 region is CSVGTGADYEQYF. The CDR3 DNA reads as TGCAGCGTGGGGACAGGGGCCGACTACGAGCAGTACTTC.

The chain employs TRBV29-1 and TRBJ1-2; D is ambiguous. The germline V and J ends were trimmed by 8 bases and 2 bases, with 12 bases remaining between them. CDR3 length equals 12 residues. Germline values: CDR1 SQVTM, CDR2 ANQGSEA. CDR3 protein: CSTWRQNYGYTF. The CDR3 nucleotides are TGCAGCACTTGGAGGCAGAACTATGGCTACACCTTC.

The chain uses TRBV4-2 and TRBJ1-1; no clear D gene. The V end was cut by 2 bases, the J end by 1 base, with 14 bases between. The CDR3 has 16 residues. Germline CDR1 reads LGHNA; CDR2 reads YNFKEQ. CDR3 loop: CASSQLGNYSNTEAFF. The CDR3 DNA is TGTGCCAGCAGCCAATTGGGCAATTACTCGAACACTGAAGCTTTCTTT.

The V gene is TRBV15, the J gene TRBJ2-3; D is undetermined. Trimming took 2 bases from V and 1 from J, leaving 10 bases between them. The germline CDR1 and CDR2 sequences are LNHNV and YYDKDF (reference sequence). This CDR3 is built from 15 residues. The DNA for the CDR3 is TGTGCCACCAGCAGACCAGCACGTGGCACAGATACGCAGTATTTT. It translates to CATSRPARGTDTQYF.

V and J are TRBV2 and TRBJ1-5; 7 bases line up with TRBD1. This CDR3 comprises 13 residues. V gave up 5 bases and J gave up 4 bases; unmatched junction bases: 2. Germline CDR1 reads SNHLY; CDR2 reads FYNNEI. CDR3 sequence reads: CASSLQGNQPQHF. CDR3 nucleotides: TGTGCCAGCAGTCTACAGGGGAATCAGCCCCAGCATTTT.

This clone was counted once. The chain links TRBV20-1 to TRBJ1-1; D remains ambiguous. The CDR3 has 11 amino acids. Germline loops: CDR1 DFQATT, CDR2 SNEGSKA (reference sequence). The V gene lost 6 bases and the J gene lost 6 bases, with 11 bases spanning the gap. In nucleotides, the CDR3 is TGCAGTGCCTCCGGGAGGGCTGAAGCTTTCTTT. It is translated as CSASGRAEAFF.

This clone was counted a few times. This sequence joins TRBV29-1 and TRBJ2-7; a weak D match, TRBD1 (6 bases). The V end lost 7 bases, the J end lost 5 bases, and 15 bases lay between the germline ends. The CDR3 consists of 12 residues. CDR1 is SQVTM, CDR2 ANQGSEA, per germline. The CDR3 nucleotides are TGCAGCGCAGCTGAACAGGGTAACGAGCAGTACTTC. Protein product: CSAAEQGNEQYF.

The J gene is TRBJ1-4, the V gene TRBV30, with D possibly matching TRBD1 (5 bases). V was pared by 2 bases and J by 2 bases, with 12 bases between. The CDR3 sequence is 15 residues long. Germline V gives CDR1 GTSNPN, CDR2 SVGIG (reference sequence). CDR3: CAWSPGGTTNEKLFF. In nucleotides, the CDR3 is TGTGCCTGGAGTCCCGGGGGGACCACTAATGAAAAACTGTTTTTT. The variable domain in full, with the rest retrieved from reference TRBV30 and TRBJ1-4, is SQTIHQWPATLVQPVGSPLSLECTVEGTSNPNLYWYRQAAGRGLQLLFYSVGIGQISSEVPQNLSASRPQDRQFILSSKKLLLSDSGFYLCAWSPGGTTNEKLFFGSGTQLSVL.

V is TRBV7-9 and J is TRBJ1-1, with unresolved D. V was shortened by 5 bases and J by 3 bases, with 7 bases between the two germline ends. Germline-derived CDR1 and CDR2 are SEHNR and FQNEAQ (reference sequence). The CDR3 consists of 12 residues. The CDR3 protein is CASSPLDTEAFF. In DNA form, the CDR3 reads TGTGCCAGCAGCCCCCTAGACACTGAAGCTTTCTTT.

The table lists this clone with a few counts. V is TRBV7-9 and J is TRBJ1-2, with a possible D match to TRBD1 (6 bases). V lost 1 base to trimming and J lost 6 bases, with 9 bases between them. Germline V gives CDR1 SEHNR, CDR2 FQNEAQ (reference sequence). The CDR3 loop spans 13 amino acids. The CDR3 DNA reads TGTGCCAGCAGCTTAGACAGGGTCAATGGCTACACCTTC. It specifies CASSLDRVNGYTF.

The chain combines TRBV20-1 with TRBJ1-2; D is possibly TRBD1 (5 bases). The CDR3 runs to 10 residues. CDR1 and CDR2 (germline): DFQATT, SNEGSKA (reference sequence). V was shortened by 4 bases and J by 6 bases, with 6 bases between the two germline ends. The CDR3 region has the DNA TGCAGTGCTACGGGGGATGGCTACACCTTC. Encoded protein: CSATGDGYTF.

J is TRBJ2-1 and V is TRBV2; no reliable D call. Trimming shortened V by 6 bases and J by 7 bases, and 7 bases separated the two germline ends. CDR1 and CDR2 (germline): SNHLY, FYNNEI. This CDR3 region has 11 residues. For the CDR3, the DNA is TGTGCCAGCAGCTCTATAAATGAGCAGTTCTTC. It is translated as CASSSINEQFF. Filled out from reference TRBV2 and TRBJ2-1, the complete variable domain reads EPEVTQTPSHQVTQMGQEVILRCVPISNHLYFYWYRQILGQKVEFLVSFYNNEISEKSEIFDDQFSVERPDGSNFTLKIRSTKLEDSAMYFCASSSINEQFFGPGTRLTVL.